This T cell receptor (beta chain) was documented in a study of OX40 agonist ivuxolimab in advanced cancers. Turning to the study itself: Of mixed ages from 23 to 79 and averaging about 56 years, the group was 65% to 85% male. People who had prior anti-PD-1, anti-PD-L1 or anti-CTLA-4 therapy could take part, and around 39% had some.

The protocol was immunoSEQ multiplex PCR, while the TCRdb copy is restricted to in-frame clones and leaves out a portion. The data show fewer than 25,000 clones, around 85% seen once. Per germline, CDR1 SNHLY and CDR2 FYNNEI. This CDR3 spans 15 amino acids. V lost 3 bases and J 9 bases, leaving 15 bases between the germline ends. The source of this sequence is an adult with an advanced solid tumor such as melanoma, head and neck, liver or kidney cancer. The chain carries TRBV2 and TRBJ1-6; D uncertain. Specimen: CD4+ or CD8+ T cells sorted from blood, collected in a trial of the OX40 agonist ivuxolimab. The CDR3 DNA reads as TGTGCCAGCAGTGAGTTGCCTCGTCTTGGTTCACCCCTCCACTTT. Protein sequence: CASSELPRLGSPLHF.